The sequence of this T cell receptor beta chain was determined in a study of a mutant IDH1 vaccine in newly diagnosed glioma. Study context: The study started vaccination 4-6 weeks after radiotherapy alone, or with temozolomide cycles. Treated patients showed a male proportion of approximately 60%, a female proportion of about 40%, and a mean age of 40.4 years. Patients arrived already treated with radiotherapy, temozolomide, or both, most having had both. Study observations and caveats: Immune responses induced by vaccination arose in around 93% of the patients.

Concerning this clone itself: Its antigen is still unknown.

Time point described: week 5, during vaccination. Alongside topical imiquimod, each dose of vaccine comprised 300 ug of mutant IDH1 20-mer peptide. Repertoires were generated with immunoSEQ multiplex PCR, while TCRdb's copy carries only in-frame clones and drops some. The sample has roughly 54,000 clones; about 80% are singletons. V was shortened by 0 bases and J by 1 base, with 7 bases between the two germline ends. CDR3 length equals 15 residues. CDR1 and CDR2 from the germline V gene are MRHNA and SNTAGT. The chain is built from TRBV6-4 and TRBJ2-1, with D tentatively TRBD2 (5 bases). The sequence derives from a man aged 25-45 years with glioma. The source material was PBMCs, sampled from a glioma patient whose treatment included an IDH1 peptide vaccine. The CDR3 DNA sequence: TGTGCCAGCAGTGACTCGGCGGGTTCCTACAATGAGCAGTTCTTC. It yields the protein CASSDSAGSYNEQFF.